Listed here are 9 T cell receptor beta chains from one sample, sequenced in a study of shared clonotypes between healthy human individuals. Assay: immunoSEQ multiplex PCR; the TCRdb copy retains only in-frame clones and omits some. The sample carries approximately 2.3 million clones, just over 90% recorded once. Material for sequencing was naive CD4+ T cells from PBMCs. Subset defined: CD45RA+ positively selected. The receptors stem from a man between 18 and 35 years old in good health. Some clones in this sample may be carry-over from other donors' samples.

CDR3 nucleotides: TGTGCCAGCAGCTTCCAAATTTTAGCGGGAGGGCCACCAGATACGCAGTATTTT. Amino acid sequence: CASSFQILAGGPPDTQYF. The chain is built from TRBV11-2 and TRBJ2-3, with 11 positions matching TRBD2. The CDR3 runs 18 residues. Trimming removed 3 bases from V and 4 bases from J; junction bases left unmatched: 12. In germline, CDR1 is SGHAT, CDR2 FQNNGV.

This clone was counted a few times. The chain employs TRBV5-6 and TRBJ1-4, with 7 bases identical to TRBD1. Germline V CDR1 and CDR2: SGHDT, YYEEEE. CDR3 length equals 13 residues. The V segment lost 3 bases and the J segment 8 bases; nucleotides outside the gene matches: 4. The CDR3 coding sequence is TGTGCCAGCAGCTCCGGGACAGTCGAAAAACTGTTTTTT. It specifies CASSSGTVEKLFF.

The rearrangement joins TRBV5-1 to TRBJ2-1, with TRBD1 matching 9 bases. CDR1 and CDR2 from the germline V gene are SGHRS and YFSETQ. The junction had 8 bases not matched to a gene; V was cut back by 0 bases and J by 4 bases. The CDR3 totals 17 residues. The CDR3 spells CASSLAVQGAGYNEQFF. DNA of the CDR3: TGCGCCAGCAGCTTGGCTGTACAGGGGGCAGGGTACAATGAGCAGTTCTTC.

The chain couples TRBV5-4 to TRBJ1-2; maybe TRBD1 (5 bases). The germline CDR1 and CDR2 sequences are SGHNT and YYREEE (reference sequence). With 4 bases removed from V and 0 bases from J, the gap between germline ends came to 16 bases. CDR3 length equals 16 residues. The CDR3 coding sequence is TGTGCCAGCAGCCCGACGATCGACAGATCTAACTATGGCTACACCTTC. Protein sequence: CASSPTIDRSNYGYTF. The full variable domain, its missing parts supplied by reference TRBV5-4 and TRBJ1-2, is ETGVTQSPTHLIKTRGQQVTLRCSSQSGHNTVSWYQQALGQGPQFIFQYYREEENGRGNFPPRFSGLQFPNYSSELNVNALELDDSALYLCASSPTIDRSNYGYTFGSGTRLTVV.

J is TRBJ2-7 and V is TRBV4-2; D remains unclear. The germline gives CDR1 LGHNA, CDR2 YNFKEQ. Trimming took 0 bases from V and 6 from J, leaving 15 bases between them. This CDR3 spans 15 amino acids. This CDR3 reads CASSQERFLITEQYF. The CDR3, as DNA: TGTGCCAGCAGCCAAGAGCGGTTTTTAATTACCGAGCAGTACTTC.

The rearrangement joins TRBV23-1 to TRBJ2-3, with TRBD1 matching over 7 bases. TRBV23-1 is recorded as an ORF, its role being uncertain. With V trimmed by 3 bases and J by 6 bases, 18 bases remained unmatched. The CDR3 is 18 amino acids. The CDR3 protein is CASSHPDRDHGTGDTQYF. As DNA, the CDR3 is TGCGCCAGCAGTCACCCCGACAGGGATCACGGCACAGGCGATACGCAGTATTTT.

This clone occurred once. The J gene is TRBJ1-1, the V gene TRBV5-1; TRBD1 matches at 12 bases. V was clipped by 5 bases and J by 4 bases; unmatched bases: 6. The CDR3 has 15 amino acids. Per germline, CDR1 SGHRS and CDR2 YFSETQ. CDR3: CASRDGTGGGTEAFF. DNA of the CDR3: TGCGCCAGCAGAGACGGGACAGGGGGCGGCACTGAAGCTTTCTTT.

The V and J genes are TRBV18 and TRBJ1-1; possibly TRBD1 for D (6 bases). Per the germline V gene, CDR1 is KGHSH and CDR2 is LQKENI. V lost 3 bases to trimming and J lost 4 bases, with 15 bases between them. CDR3 size: 15 residues. The CDR3 region is CASSPAMGGPTEAFF. Here the CDR3 DNA reads TGTGCCAGCTCACCCGCTATGGGGGGCCCCACTGAAGCTTTCTTT.

The chain combines TRBV25-1 with TRBJ2-5, with D possibly TRBD2 on 7 matching bases. The CDR3 is 18 amino acids. The V end lost 3 bases, the J end lost 2 bases, and 22 bases lay between the germline ends. Germline CDR1 is MGHDK and CDR2 is SYGVNS. CDR3 nucleotide sequence: TGTGCCAGCAGTGACCACCCGCGGGGGCGGCTCACACAAGAGACCCAGTACTTC. Its translation: CASSDHPRGRLTQETQYF.